The present T cell receptor (beta chain) was sequenced within a study of T cell responses to AZD1222 COVID-19 vaccine (TCRdb year 2021). Regarding the research as a whole: AZD1222 recipients with second doses at about 4 weeks or about 12 weeks were pooled, because spike-specific TCR depth and breadth did not differ between schedules. A total of under 250 trial participants underwent TCR sequencing, of whom about 200 had received two doses of AZD1222 and some 26 had received two doses of the MenACWY control vaccine. Trial participants were enrolled by age into subgroups of 18-55, 56-69 and 70-plus years, and around 150, 29 and 61 TCR-sequenced participants, respectively, were included in these subgroups.

Trimming takes 6 bases off V and 5 bases off J; junction bases not matched to a gene: 4. CDR1 and CDR2, looked up from the germline V gene (reference sequence), are GTSNPN and SVGIG. Counted from cysteine to phenylalanine, this CDR3 has 12 amino acids. The CDR3 DNA has 36 bases and is translated from base 1. The CDR3 regions of human TCRbeta chains were analyzed by immunosequencing. Concerning the study's data processing: TCRs in the repertoires were matched against a reference library of SARS-CoV-2-specific TCRs that had been generated with the MIRA antigen-specificity platform. Breadth was defined as the fraction of unique TCRs that were SARS-CoV-2-associated, and depth was defined as the fraction of total T cells that were SARS-CoV-2-associated. Using the MIRA data, each spike-specific TCR was mapped to the spike region that the TCR reacts to and placed in a CD4 or CD8 class. Log10-transformed breadth and depth values were compared by one-way ANOVA with Sidak's multiple comparisons tests. Drawn from immuneACCESS, this table holds only the in-frame rearrangements with V and J called that TCRdb kept. Clones are partly lost; checked studies trace under half to an unresolved V gene and leave the rest unexplained. The V and J calls and clone size are taken from that table; D and trimming were inferred from the DNA. This sample has more than 95,000 clones in its table, and approximately 88% of those were observed once. The ten largest make up about 2.5% of the sample.

The full study reports these points: CD4 TCRs associated with the vaccine covered the entire spike protein, and the dominant responses were in regions 160-218 and 743-854. In the small 56-69-year group, the increase in depth fell short of significance, most likely because of low power. Conclusions about previously exposed vaccinees were limited because only five to seven AZD1222 recipients were SARS-CoV-2 seropositive at baseline. Nearly half of unique spike-specific TCRs reportedly recognized epitopes outside regions mutated in the B.1.351 and B.1.1.7 variants. Spike-specific TCR breadth and depth rose significantly after two AZD1222 doses compared with day 0 and with MenACWY recipients. Participants were mostly white British, with more females than males. The authors suggested clonal diversity may have been underestimated. Because no day 14 peak-response samples were available, the repertoires could be characterized only after the peak T cell response.

This clone is medium-sized (0.01 to 0.1%) in terms of sample share. Its antigen remains unidentified. One base away there is no much larger clone; base qualities are not given. Interpreted using the paper, the time point label stands for: baseline before first vaccination. Samples from vaccinated people were obtained from the UK trials COV001 and COV002, which included a single-blind randomized controlled phase 2/3 trial of AZD1222 (ChAdOx1 nCoV-19) in healthy adults. For TCRbeta chain sequencing, PBMC samples from trial participants were taken at day 0 and at day 28 after the second dose. The material was peripheral blood, obtained on day 0 of AZD1222 vaccination. Recombination connected TRBV30 to TRBJ1-1; 9 bases in the middle match TRBD1. This clonotype was obtained from an adult in good health. The nucleotide sequence is given as TGTGCCTGCTACAGGGGGCGGACTGAAGCTTTCTTT. It is translated as CACYRGRTEAFF.